This TCR beta chain was documented in a study of cytomegalovirus exposure and HLA in healthy donors (dated by TCRdb to 2017 to 2019). General notes on the study: According to an earlier analysis of a few hundred of the donors, about 179 million T cells yielded some 110 million unique TCR beta sequences and 250 to 350 Gb of sequence data. Of the 300 to 450 genotyped donors, 81% were placed in the genetic ancestry cluster associated with self-reported Caucasian donors. All discovery cohort repertoires had been generated using a single sequencing platform. Using immunosequencing, the study profiled T cell repertoires from roughly 650 subjects and related those repertoires to cytomegalovirus serostatus. Both class I and class II loci were covered by HLA typing, at four-digit resolution. The number of donors typed differed by locus, with 629-630 for A, B, C, DRB1 and DQB1, 522 for DQA1, 600 to 610 for DPA1, and about 450 for DPB1. Along with the roughly 700-subject first cohort, a separate validation cohort of over a hundred different subjects was used. Genome-wide SNP genotypes for about three fifths of the roughly 670 donors were used in a later genetic analysis, which treated that subset as a discovery cohort. Donor age, sex, ethnicity and CMV serostatus were compiled together with the repertoire data. An early release that covered several hundred HLA-typed donors contained approximately 300 gigabases of sequencing data and roughly 84 million unique TCR sequences. The study aimed to test whether signatures of past pathogen exposure could be identified by cataloging public T cell receptors. The later analysis used no new phenotypic data to find candidate immune exposures, relying instead on TCR beta sequences and their occurrence across donors. Among about 400 genotyped donors of the cohort, an average of around 240,000 unique TCR beta nucleotide sequences was sequenced per donor, of which 15% to 20% were non-productive. To study patterns of TCR occurrence, a later analysis re-analyzed previously published TCR beta repertoires from 666 donors and added high-resolution HLA genotyping. High-throughput TCR immunosequencing, statistical association of individual TCRs with disease status, and machine learning were combined to predict cytomegalovirus infection status. To decide whether each TCR beta V gene segment behaved as functional or pseudogenic, an earlier analysis of approximately 620 of the donors relied on high-throughput TCR beta sequencing. A handful of DR-DQ haplotypes were handled as single units for association and clustering because linkage in the cohort was strong.

The cohort was made up of 650 to 700 healthy bone marrow donors. At the time of sampling, all cohort members were nominally healthy, though unrecorded immune exposures were likely present. The donor was CMV seronegative and was included in the group of a few hundred seronegative cohort members. Every donor gave a peripheral blood sample, and the peripheral blood mononuclear cells from that sample were used for TCR beta sequencing. Genomic DNA extraction from the blood cell samples was performed with the Qiagen DNeasy Blood Extraction Kit. Results and caveats for the whole study, not just this receptor: A few of the identified cytomegalovirus-associated TCR beta chains were confirmed in vitro to be specific for cytomegalovirus antigens. While some public TCRs were present in many individuals, most TCR sequences turned up only very rarely across donors. A further reported finding was that TCR beta sequences accurately predicted the HLA-A and HLA-B alleles for most subjects in the first cohort. Immune exposure information for the cohort was limited to CMV serostatus. The study gave a list of over 150 TCR beta chains associated with cytomegalovirus. Compared with equally common non-associated chains, HLA-associated TCR beta chains in a later analysis were more clonally expanded and had lower generation probabilities. Because counts were too low, some 17 rarely observed V segments, including chromosome 9 orphons, were excluded from the earlier analysis of some 590 of the donors. Cytomegalovirus status was reported to be diagnosed by the classifier with high specificity and sensitivity in both the original and validation cohorts. A cluster of highly shared sequence variants was judged likely to represent a technical artifact of the sequencing pipeline. The authors suggested that the approach could potentially be extended to other disease states and immunological phenotypes. In a later analysis, several top co-occurrence clusters were reported to appear linked to parvovirus B19, influenza, CMV and Epstein-Barr virus. A later analysis associated 17,000 or so TCR beta sequences with specific HLA alleles at a false discovery rate of 0.05. Correlated functional status among segregating V segments might be attributable to linkage disequilibrium, but an unknown experimental factor could not be ruled out. In a later analysis, TCR association rates were found to vary across HLA loci, with the most associated TCRs seen for DRB1 alleles and the fewest for HLA-C alleles. Because HLA typing was missing for some donors at each locus, association tests included only the typed subset. When HLA alleles, especially DR and DQ, strongly co-occurred, attributing TCR associations to individual alleles was difficult. In an earlier analysis of some 500 of the donors, most TCR beta V segments were observed in productive rearrangements about 87% or about 30% of the time, broadly matching IMGT annotations. Sequencing depth was assumed to be roughly uniform across donors in the presence/absence analyses, though that assumption may not hold. A later genetic analysis reported fewer N-insertions in productive TCRs among donors in an Asian-associated ancestry cluster than the roughly 700-donor mean. Some IMGT-functional V segments, including TRBV6-2 and TRBV6-3, could not be distinguished by the 87-base-pair reads and were therefore excluded. This cohort had only TCR beta chains sequenced, and the lack of alpha or paired-chain data limited which features could be detected. An association between a missense DCLRE1C variant and V-gene and J-gene trimming of TCR beta chains was found in a later genetic analysis and replicated in an independent cohort. A later analysis found that most CMV-associated TCR beta chains appeared HLA-restricted, with HLA associations seemingly driven largely by CMV exposure.

V loses 3 bases, J loses 2 bases, and the germline ends lie 13 bases apart. For CDR1 and CDR2, the germline V gene lists KGHSH and LQKENI. The CDR3 starts with the cysteine, ends with the phenylalanine, and has 15 residues. Only the CDR3 portion is preserved as DNA: 45 bases, with reading frame beginning at the first base. Preparation of the library involved the immunoSEQ multiplex PCR assay. For the multiplex PCR, a mixture combining 60 forward primers for TCR Vbeta segments and 13 reverse primers for TCR Jbeta segments was used. The CDR3 region of rearranged TCR beta genes was amplified from genomic DNA with a multiplex PCR assay. The amplified TCR beta libraries were sequenced on the Illumina HiSeq System as 87-base-pair reads. For the original study's pipeline: In a later analysis, around 80 million unique TCR beta chains were counted across the 500 to 850 repertoires, and about 10 million of these chains were shared by at least two donors. A nearest-neighbor algorithm error-corrected the raw reads and collapsed the reads into unique sequences, merging closely related sequences to remove PCR and sequencing errors. V, D and J gene segments were assigned by aligning CDR3 sequences to IMGT reference sequences. For a sequence to be retained, a match of at least six nucleotides to both a V gene segment and a J gene segment was required. A rearrangement counted as productive if the CDR3 had no stop codons and remained in frame with V and J, and every other rearrangement counted as non-productive. CDR3 was defined by IMGT convention, running from the second conserved V-encoded cysteine to the conserved J-encoded phenylalanine. Sequences without an unambiguous match to a single V gene segment were excluded from the earlier analysis of approximately 560 of the donors. An earlier analysis of roughly 590 of the donors called V segments functional above 56.7% productive rearrangements and segregating when the between-donor standard deviation exceeded 5%. A statistical classification framework was built for diagnosing cytomegalovirus status from the catalog of TCR beta chain sequences. In a later analysis, V and J genes were assigned by comparing TCR nucleotide sequences against IMGT/GENE-DB human TR gene sequences. The TCRdist pipeline was used in a later analysis to assign CDR3 sequences and most-parsimonious VDJ recombination scenarios. In a later analysis, each TCR beta chain was defined by its CDR3 amino acid sequence together with its V-gene family, and reads lacking a unique V-gene family were excluded. As a way to deal with suspected cross-contamination and a sequencing artifact, a later analysis dropped roughly 600 nucleotide sequences that were highly shared and had low generation probability. For each public chain, a later analysis derived a clonal expansion index from normalized ranks of inferred template counts within each repertoire. In a later analysis, generation probabilities were computed with a VDJ recombination model fitted to out-of-frame rearrangements, and the resulting probabilities were checked against IGoR. In a later analysis, TCR-TCR, TCR-HLA and TCR-CMV co-occurrence was scored with hypergeometric tests, and a repertoire-size bias correction was applied to TCR pairs. False discovery rates were estimated in a later analysis by permuting HLA or CMV assignments 20 times. A later analysis grouped co-occurring TCRs with DBSCAN, adding TCRdist sequence similarity when clustering within HLA-allele-positive subsets. Repertoires with fewer than 30,000 or more than 120,000 public chains, plus five repertoires with anomalous nucleotide sharing, were excluded from co-occurrence clustering. TCRdb mirrors the immuneACCESS table, restricted to in-frame sequences. Some clones are absent from its copies; in checked studies, under half trace to an unresolved V gene, and the reason for the others is unknown. That table gives V, J and clone size, and the DNA gave D and trimming. This sample is represented by 200,000 to 250,000 clones; roughly 75% of them were singletons. Approximately 1.7% of the sample rests with the top ten.

Concerning this clone itself: This clone's antigen is unknown. No base qualities exist here, and no much larger clone lies one base off it.

Sequencing was done on a sample of PBMCs. This receptor chain uses TRBV18 and TRBJ1-2; matching of 5 bases hints at TRBD1 as the D gene. The TCR sequence derives from a woman younger than 45 in good health and CMV-seronegative. Here is the DNA: TGTGCCAGCTCACCTGGTCAGGGTGTCAACTATGGCTACACCTTC. This translates into CASSPGQGVNYGYTF.